The sequence of this TCR beta chain was determined in a study of cytomegalovirus exposure and HLA in healthy donors (dated by TCRdb to the late 2010s). Regarding the research as a whole: An earlier analysis of some 550 of the donors reported 250 to 300 Gb of sequence data and around 120 million unique TCR beta sequences from 150 million to 200 million T cells. The study used immunosequencing to profile the T cell repertoires of several hundred subjects and linked those repertoires to cytomegalovirus serostatus. In the later analysis, no new phenotypic data were used to find candidate immune exposures; instead, reliance was placed on TCR beta sequences and their occurrence across donors. Among 300 to 500 genotyped donors of the cohort, an average of approximately 220,000 unique TCR beta nucleotide sequences was sequenced per donor, of which approximately 18% were non-productive. All discovery cohort repertoires had been generated using a single sequencing platform. A handful of DR-DQ haplotypes were handled as single units for association and clustering because linkage in the cohort was strong. The number of typed donors differed by locus: about 620-640 for A, B, C, DRB1 and DQB1; some 500 for DQA1; about 600 for DPA1; and some 450 for DPB1. The genetic ancestry cluster associated with self-reported Caucasian donors included roughly four fifths of the approximately 430 genotyped donors. A separate validation cohort of 100 to 150 different subjects was used in addition to the roughly 700-subject first cohort. An early release covering approximately 600 HLA-typed donors comprised 300 to 350 gigabases of sequencing data and approximately 85 million unique TCR sequences. High-throughput TCR immunosequencing, statistical association of individual TCRs with disease status, and machine learning were combined to predict cytomegalovirus infection status. An earlier analysis of more than 450 of the donors used high-throughput TCR beta sequencing to judge whether each TCR beta V gene segment behaved as functional or pseudogenic. In a later genetic analysis, genome-wide SNP genotypes for about three fifths of the roughly 670 donors were used, and that subset was treated as a discovery cohort. The study aimed to test whether signatures of past pathogen exposure could be identified by cataloging public T cell receptors. Both class I and class II loci were covered by HLA typing, at four-digit resolution. Donor age, sex, ethnicity and CMV serostatus were compiled together with the repertoire data. A later analysis re-examined previously published TCR beta repertoires from about 700 donors and added high-resolution HLA genotyping to investigate patterns of TCR occurrence. Results and caveats for the whole study, not just this receptor: A later analysis found that HLA-associated TCR beta chains were more clonally expanded and had lower generation probabilities than equally common non-associated chains. A later analysis reported that several top co-occurrence clusters appeared linked to parvovirus B19, influenza, CMV and Epstein-Barr virus. Immune exposure information for the cohort was limited to CMV serostatus. Because the 87-base-pair reads could not distinguish some IMGT-functional V segments, including TRBV6-2 and TRBV6-3, those segments were excluded. The study listed around 160 TCR beta chains as associated with cytomegalovirus. The classifier was reported to diagnose cytomegalovirus status with high specificity and sensitivity in both the original and validation cohorts. Linkage disequilibrium might explain the correlated functional status among segregating V segments, but an unknown experimental factor could not be ruled out. Roughly uniform sequencing depth across donors was assumed in presence/absence analyses, although this assumption may not hold. While some public TCRs were present in many individuals, most TCR sequences turned up only very rarely across donors. In a later analysis, most CMV-associated TCR beta chains were found to appear HLA-restricted, with HLA associations seemingly driven largely by CMV exposure. When HLA alleles, especially DR and DQ, strongly co-occurred, attributing TCR associations to individual alleles was difficult. It was suggested by the authors that the approach could potentially be generalized to other disease states and immunological phenotypes. In a later genetic analysis, fewer N-insertions in productive TCRs were reported among donors in an Asian-associated ancestry cluster than the roughly 640-donor mean. In an earlier analysis of approximately 600 of the donors, most TCR beta V segments were observed in productive rearrangements about 90% or about 30% of the time, broadly matching IMGT annotations. Seventeen rarely observed V segments, including chromosome 9 orphons, were excluded from the earlier analysis of some 590 of the donors because counts were too low. A further reported finding was that TCR beta sequences accurately predicted the HLA-A and HLA-B alleles for most subjects in the first cohort. Three of the identified cytomegalovirus-associated TCR beta chains were confirmed in vitro to be specific for cytomegalovirus antigens. Specific HLA alleles were associated with 15,000 to 20,000 TCR beta sequences at a false discovery rate of 0.05 in a later analysis. According to a later analysis, TCR association rates differed among HLA loci, with DRB1 alleles showing the most associated TCRs and HLA-C alleles showing the fewest. Because HLA typing was missing for some donors at each locus, association tests included only the typed subset. Only TCR beta chains were sequenced in this cohort, and the absence of alpha or paired-chain data limited detectable features. V-gene and J-gene trimming of TCR beta chains was associated with a missense DCLRE1C variant in a later genetic analysis, and the association was replicated in an independent cohort. The sequencing pipeline was judged likely to have produced a cluster of highly shared sequence variants as a technical artifact.

As concerns this clone: No antigen is known for it. No quality values exist for individual bases; no much larger clone is one base distant.

The library was prepared using the immunoSEQ multiplex PCR assay. For the multiplex PCR, a mixture combining 60 forward primers for TCR Vbeta segments and 13 reverse primers for TCR Jbeta segments was used. A multiplex PCR assay on genomic DNA amplified the CDR3 region of rearranged TCR beta genes. The amplified TCR beta libraries were sequenced on the Illumina HiSeq System as 87-base-pair reads. The authors processed their data as follows. A later analysis counted 65 million to 90 million unique TCR beta chains across the 600 to 850 repertoires, and 10 million to 11 million of these chains were shared by at least two donors. A nearest-neighbor algorithm error-corrected the raw reads and collapsed the reads into unique sequences, merging closely related sequences to remove PCR and sequencing errors. To assign V, D and J gene segments, CDR3 sequences were aligned to IMGT reference sequences. Each retained sequence needed at least a six-nucleotide match to both a V gene segment and a J gene segment. A rearrangement was called productive if the CDR3 had no stop codons and remained in frame with V and J, and every other rearrangement was called non-productive. Following IMGT convention, CDR3 was defined as the stretch from the second conserved V-encoded cysteine up to the conserved J-encoded phenylalanine. The earlier analysis of approximately 500 of the donors excluded sequences that lacked an unambiguous match to a single V gene segment. In an earlier analysis of 587 of the donors, a V segment was called functional when productive rearrangements were above 56.7%, and segregating when the standard deviation between donors exceeded 5%. A statistical classification framework was built to diagnose cytomegalovirus status from the catalog of TCR beta chain sequences. In a later analysis, V and J genes were assigned by comparing TCR nucleotide sequences against IMGT/GENE-DB human TR gene sequences. The TCRdist pipeline was used in a later analysis to assign CDR3 sequences and most-parsimonious VDJ recombination scenarios. In a later analysis, each TCR beta chain was defined by its CDR3 amino acid sequence together with its V-gene family, and reads lacking a unique V-gene family were excluded. As a way to deal with suspected cross-contamination and a sequencing artifact, a later analysis dropped approximately 570 nucleotide sequences that were highly shared and had low generation probability. In a later analysis, a clonal expansion index was calculated for each public chain from normalized within-repertoire ranks of inferred template counts. A later analysis computed generation probabilities with a VDJ recombination model fitted to out-of-frame rearrangements, and checked the results against IGoR. Hypergeometric tests were used in a later analysis to score TCR-TCR, TCR-HLA and TCR-CMV co-occurrence, with a repertoire-size bias correction applied to the TCR pairs. To estimate false discovery rates, a later analysis permuted the HLA or CMV assignments 20 times. In a later analysis, co-occurring TCRs were grouped using DBSCAN, and TCRdist sequence similarity was added for clustering within HLA-allele-positive subsets. Repertoires with fewer than 30,000 or more than 120,000 public chains, plus five repertoires with anomalous nucleotide sharing, were excluded from co-occurrence clustering. Held by TCRdb, this immuneACCESS table contains in-frame sequences only and omits some clones. Under half of the omission traces to an unresolved V gene where checked; the cause of the rest is unknown. V and J calls and clone size are copied from that table; D and trimming were computed from the DNA. The sample table contains 180,000 or so clones; only one count was recorded for roughly 77% of them. The top ten clonotypes cover about 1.9% of the sample.

In total, over 600 healthy bone marrow donors made up the cohort. At the time of sampling, every cohort member was nominally healthy, though immune exposures that went unrecorded were likely present. The donor was CMV seronegative and was included in the group of a few hundred seronegative cohort members. Each donor provided a peripheral blood sample, and peripheral blood mononuclear cells were used for TCR beta sequencing. The Qiagen DNeasy Blood Extraction Kit was used to extract genomic DNA from the blood cell samples. The V and J ends are trimmed by 1 base and 6 bases, leaving 10 bases between them. There are 15 amino acids in the CDR3, from cysteine to phenylalanine inclusive. The entry retains the CDR3 DNA only, 45 bases that are in frame from base 1. From a lookup of the germline V gene, CDR1 and CDR2 are SGHVS and FQNEAQ.

Sequencing was done on a sample of PBMCs. The rearrangement joined TRBV7-8 to TRBJ1-6, with no D gene named confidently. The clonotype was recovered from a woman younger than 45 in good health and CMV-seronegative. At the DNA level, the sequence is TGTGCCAGCAGCTTAGAAGCGGTGGGTAATTCACCCCTCCACTTT. This is translated as CASSLEAVGNSPLHF.